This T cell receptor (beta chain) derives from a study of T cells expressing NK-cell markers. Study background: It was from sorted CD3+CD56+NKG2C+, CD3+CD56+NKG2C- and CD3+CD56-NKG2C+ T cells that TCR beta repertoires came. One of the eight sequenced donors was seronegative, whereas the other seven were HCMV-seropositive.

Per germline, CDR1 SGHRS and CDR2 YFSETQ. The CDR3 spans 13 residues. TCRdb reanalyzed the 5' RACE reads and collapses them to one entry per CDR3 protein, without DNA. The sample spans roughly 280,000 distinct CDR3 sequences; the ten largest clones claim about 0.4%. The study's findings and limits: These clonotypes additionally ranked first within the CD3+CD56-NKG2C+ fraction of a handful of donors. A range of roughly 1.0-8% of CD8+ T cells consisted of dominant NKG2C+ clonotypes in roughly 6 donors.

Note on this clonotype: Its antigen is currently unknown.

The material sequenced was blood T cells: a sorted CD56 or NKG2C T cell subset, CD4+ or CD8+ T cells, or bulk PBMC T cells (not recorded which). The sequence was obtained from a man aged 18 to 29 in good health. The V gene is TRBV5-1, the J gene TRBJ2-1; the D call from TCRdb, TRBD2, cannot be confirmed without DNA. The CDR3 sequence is CASSSSGSLRQFF.